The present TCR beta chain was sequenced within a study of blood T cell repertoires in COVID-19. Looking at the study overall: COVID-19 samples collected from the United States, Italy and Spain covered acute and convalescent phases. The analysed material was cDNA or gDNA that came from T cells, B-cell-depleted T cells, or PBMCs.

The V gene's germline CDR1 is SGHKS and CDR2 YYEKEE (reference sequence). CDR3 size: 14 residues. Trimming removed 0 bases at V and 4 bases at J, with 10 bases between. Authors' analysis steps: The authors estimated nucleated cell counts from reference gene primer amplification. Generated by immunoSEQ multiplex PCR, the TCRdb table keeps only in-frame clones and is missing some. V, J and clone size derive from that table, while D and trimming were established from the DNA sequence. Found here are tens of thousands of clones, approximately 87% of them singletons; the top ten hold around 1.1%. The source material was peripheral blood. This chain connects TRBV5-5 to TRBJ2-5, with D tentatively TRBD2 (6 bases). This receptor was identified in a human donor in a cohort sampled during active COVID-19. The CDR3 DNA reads TGTGCCAGCAGCTTGGCAGACGGGGGAGAGACCCAGTACTTC. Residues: CASSLADGGETQYF.